What follows are 24 T cell receptor beta chains derived from one specimen sequenced in a study of cytomegalovirus exposure and HLA in healthy donors. Vbeta (60) and Jbeta (13) primers were used in the PCR. Repertoires were generated with immunoSEQ multiplex PCR, while TCRdb's copy carries only in-frame clones and drops some. The sample has about 110,000 clones; around three quarters are singletons. Sequenced input: PBMCs. Receptors were obtained from a man aged 50 to 60 in good health and CMV-seropositive.

V usage is TRBV5-4 and J usage is TRBJ2-1; D is possibly TRBD2 (6 bases). The length of the CDR3 is 16 residues. Germline loops: CDR1 SGHNT, CDR2 YYREEE (reference sequence). Trimming left V 3 bases short and J 3 bases short, with 16 bases between. CDR3 sequence: CASSSLSGRNYNEQFF. The CDR3 DNA reads TGTGCCAGCAGCTCCTTGAGCGGGCGAAACTACAATGAGCAGTTCTTC.

V is TRBV6-1 and J is TRBJ1-2; 8 bases fit TRBD1. Germline V gene lookup returns CDR1 MNHNS and CDR2 SASEGT. The length of the CDR3 is 15 residues. The J segment lost 2 bases and the V segment lost 2 bases, leaving 4 bases of the junction unmatched. The CDR3 reads CASSERGDRNYGYTF. The CDR3 region has the DNA TGTGCCAGCAGTGAAAGGGGGGACAGGAACTATGGCTACACCTTC.

This clone was recorded a few times. Written as DNA, the CDR3 is TGTGCCAGCAGCCATGAGGGGACTAGCGGGAGAGCAGATACGCAGTATTTT. This translates into CASSHEGTSGRADTQYF. This chain connects TRBV9 to TRBJ2-3, with 14 bases lining up with TRBD2. The J segment lost 4 bases and the V segment lost 4 bases, leaving 8 bases of the junction unmatched. CDR1 is SGDLS and CDR2 is YYNGEE in the germline V gene. The CDR3 totals 17 residues.

The CDR3 DNA reads TGCGCCAGCTCCCGAGCGGGAGGGCCGGGAGAGACCCAGTACTTC. Protein sequence: CASSRAGGPGETQYF. The rearrangement uses TRBV10-1 and TRBJ2-5; 10 nucleotides line up with TRBD2. V dropped 8 bases and J dropped 4; count of bases not matched to a gene: 10. Germline V lookup: CDR1 WNHNN, CDR2 SYGVQD (reference sequence). The CDR3 extends over 15 amino acids.

This clone was detected a few times. The genes are TRBV5-1 and TRBJ2-7; 11 nucleotides line up with TRBD2. Germline V gene sequence: CDR1 SGHRS, CDR2 YFSETQ. V dropped 2 bases and J dropped 7; count of bases not matched to a gene: 8. The length of the CDR3 is 15 residues. The CDR3, as DNA: TGCGCCAGCAGCTTCCTGACTAGCGGGATGGGAGAGCAGTACTTC. Protein: CASSFLTSGMGEQYF.

This clone was picked up one time. Distinct nucleotide sequences in the sample also encode this CDR3. The chain joins TRBV14 to TRBJ1-1; the D is unclear. Germline CDR1 reads SGHDN; CDR2 reads FVKESK. Deletions cut 0 bases from V and 1 base from J, with 3 bases between. This CDR3 region has 13 residues. CDR3 protein: CASSQDRNTEAFF. The DNA of the CDR3 is TGTGCCAGCAGCCAAGATCGGAACACTGAAGCTTTCTTT.

This chain links TRBV12-5 with TRBJ1-5; D ambiguous. The CDR3 is 14 amino acids. V was trimmed by 4 bases and J by 1 base, leaving 8 bases between them. Germline V lookup: CDR1 LGHNT, CDR2 FRNRAP. The chain's CDR3 is CASGSPGSNQPQHF. CDR3 DNA: TGTGCTAGTGGTTCCCCGGGGAGCAATCAGCCCCAGCATTTT. The full variable domain, its missing parts supplied by reference TRBV12-5 and TRBJ1-5, is DARVTQTPRHKVTEMGQEVTMRCQPILGHNTVFWYRQTMMQGLELLAYFRNRAPLDDSGMPKDRFSAEMPDATLATLKIQPSEPRDSAVYFCASGSPGSNQPQHFGDGTRLSIL.

The CDR3 sequence: CASRLTQGMEAEAFF. DNA for the CDR3: TGTGCCAGCAGGTTAACCCAGGGGATGGAGGCTGAAGCTTTCTTT. This rearrangement joins TRBV2 to TRBJ1-1, with D possibly being TRBD1 (6 bases). The germline gives CDR1 SNHLY, CDR2 FYNNEI. The CDR3 is 15 residues long. V lost 6 bases and J lost 6, with 20 bases in between.

This sequence joins TRBV7-9 and TRBJ2-7; 11 positions match TRBD1. The V and J ends lost 6 bases and 5 bases, in that order; junction bases with no gene match: 6. Germline CDR1 reads SEHNR; CDR2 reads FQNEAQ (reference sequence). The CDR3 covers 14 residues. CDR3 sequence: CASRTGTGGHEQYF. The CDR3 DNA sequence: TGTGCCAGCAGAACTGGGACAGGGGGACACGAGCAGTACTTC.

The V call is TRBV2, the J call TRBJ2-7, with 8 bases matching TRBD1. V lost 3 bases and J lost 3; bases outside the gene matches: 10. Germline lookup yields CDR1 SNHLY and CDR2 FYNNEI. The CDR3 consists of 16 residues. The CDR3 here is CASSDPDRGTIYEQYF. The CDR3, as DNA: TGTGCCAGCAGTGACCCAGACAGGGGAACGATCTACGAGCAGTACTTC.

This clone showed up just a few times. The rearrangement links TRBV7-9 to TRBJ1-3, with TRBD1 matching over 7 bases. The CDR3 contains 15 residues. Germline V gene sequence: CDR1 SEHNR, CDR2 FQNEAQ (reference sequence). Trimming at V came to 5 bases and at J to 0 bases, leaving 4 bases not matched to a gene. The chain's CDR3 is CASSPTGSSGNTIYF. CDR3 DNA sequence: TGTGCCAGCAGCCCGACAGGGAGCTCTGGAAACACCATATATTTT.

The genes are TRBV25-1 and TRBJ2-3; TRBD2 matches 12 bases. The CDR3 has 17 residues. The J segment lost 9 bases and the V segment lost 4 bases, leaving 14 bases of the junction unmatched. CDR1 MGHDK and CDR2 SYGVNS come from the germline V gene. The CDR3 reads CASSVGRGLAGGRTQYF. The CDR3 DNA reads TGTGCCAGCAGTGTAGGACGAGGTCTAGCGGGAGGGCGGACGCAGTATTTT.

This clone was observed a few times. The chain combines TRBV4-1 with TRBJ1-1; D unclear. The V gene lost 1 base and the J gene lost 0 bases, with 12 bases spanning the gap. CDR3 length: 16 amino acids. CDR1 MGHRA and CDR2 YSYEKL come from the germline V gene. CDR3 coding DNA: TGCGCCAGCAGCCAAGCAGGTTGGCGAATGAACACTGAAGCTTTCTTT. This translates into CASSQAGWRMNTEAFF.

The chain combines TRBV6-5 with TRBJ2-5, with TRBD2 identical over 11 bases. Germline V gene sequence: CDR1 MNHEY, CDR2 SVGAGI. This CDR3 spans 15 amino acids. The V gene end was trimmed by 3 bases and the J gene end by 5 bases; junction bases not matched to a gene: 5. The CDR3 DNA sequence: TGTGCCAGCAGTTATAGCGGGAGGGCCTGGGAGACCCAGTACTTC. This translates into CASSYSGRAWETQYF.

The genes are TRBV18 and TRBJ2-7; D gene unclear. CDR3 length equals 14 residues. CDR1 and CDR2 from the germline V gene are KGHSH and LQKENI. The V end was cut by 0 bases, the J end by 0 bases, with 6 bases between. This chain's CDR3 is CASSPPPGSYEQYF. The CDR3 coding sequence is TGTGCCAGCTCACCACCCCCGGGCTCCTACGAGCAGTACTTC.

In nucleotides, the CDR3 is TGCGCCAGCAGGCGGGGGGCCCCCCAAGAGACCCAGTACTTC. This codes for CASRRGAPQETQYF. V is TRBV5-1 and J is TRBJ2-5; 8 bases align to TRBD2. In germline, CDR1 is SGHRS, CDR2 YFSETQ. The ends lost 5 bases at V and 1 base at J; junction bases unmatched: 4. This CDR3 has 14 amino acids.

This sequence joins TRBV12-5 and TRBJ2-7, with TRBD2 matching over 11 bases. V shed 3 bases, J shed 5 bases, and the junction held 15 bases outside the gene matches. This CDR3 region has 18 residues. Germline values: CDR1 LGHNT, CDR2 FRNRAP. CDR3 in amino acids: CASGFGSGRVLRGDEQYF. CDR3 coding DNA: TGTGCTAGTGGTTTCGGTAGCGGGAGGGTTCTCCGAGGCGACGAGCAGTACTTC.

The V and J genes are TRBV7-8 and TRBJ2-3; D is possibly TRBD2 (6 bases). This CDR3 is 13 amino acids long. Per the germline V gene, CDR1 is SGHVS and CDR2 is FQNEAQ. Deletions cut 8 bases from V and 4 bases from J, with 13 bases between. The CDR3: CASYGSMADTQYF. CDR3 nucleotides: TGTGCCAGCTACGGGAGCATGGCAGATACGCAGTATTTT.

The rearrangement links TRBV27 to TRBJ1-2; D is perhaps TRBD1 (6 bases). The ends were cut back, 4 bases at V and 8 bases at J, with 14 bases in the middle. In germline, CDR1 is MNHEY, CDR2 SMNVEV (reference sequence). The CDR3 length is 13 residues. CDR3 DNA: TGTGCCAGCAGTTGGCAGGGGAGTGAGGGCTACACCTTC. Translating gives CASSWQGSEGYTF.

V is TRBV7-9 and J is TRBJ2-7; no clear D gene. V shed 5 bases and J shed 7 bases, with 18 bases lying between them. Germline V CDR1 and CDR2: SEHNR, FQNEAQ (reference sequence). CDR3 size: 14 residues. Here the CDR3 reads CASSPSIDYGEQYF. As DNA, the CDR3 is TGTGCCAGCAGCCCTTCGATTGATTACGGGGAGCAGTACTTC.

This clone was observed once. The rearrangement links TRBV9 to TRBJ2-1; D uncertain. The CDR3 totals 15 residues. Germline lookup yields CDR1 SGDLS and CDR2 YYNGEE. V shed 7 bases and J shed 4 bases, with 18 bases lying between them. The CDR3 nucleotides are TGTGCCAGCGGAGCTAAATTGACGGGTTACAATGAGCAGTTCTTC. Translated: CASGAKLTGYNEQFF.

V and J are TRBV2 and TRBJ2-1, with 16 nucleotides matching TRBD2. The CDR3 covers 16 residues. Per the germline V gene, CDR1 is SNHLY and CDR2 is FYNNEI. The J segment lost 6 bases and the V segment lost 6 bases, leaving 5 bases of the junction unmatched. CDR3 loop: CASSRGLAGGSNEQFF. The CDR3 nucleotides are TGTGCCAGCAGCCGGGGACTAGCGGGAGGGTCCAATGAGCAGTTCTTC.

The rearrangement uses TRBV10-3 and TRBJ2-3; D gene uncertain. This CDR3 is 12 amino acids long. Looked up from germline, CDR1 is ENHRY and CDR2 is SYGVKD. Trimming removed 3 bases at V and 12 bases at J, with 13 bases between. The CDR3 DNA follows: TGTGCCATCAGTGAAAGTGGCGGATCACAGTATTTT. The encoded protein is CAISESGGSQYF.

The chain employs TRBV2 and TRBJ2-1; the match to TRBD2 covers 9 bases. The CDR3 totals 18 residues. Germline CDR1 SNHLY, CDR2 FYNNEI. Trimming at V came to 10 bases and at J to 0 bases, leaving 16 bases not matched to a gene. CDR3 amino acids: CAKNQFRGGASSYNEQFF. The CDR3 DNA reads TGTGCCAAAAACCAGTTCCGCGGGGGGGCAAGCTCCTACAATGAGCAGTTCTTC.